The clone carrying this T cell receptor beta chain was observed once. Its antigen is as yet unknown. The libraries were made with immunoSEQ version 4 in survey mode. Some clones are missing from TCRdb's copy, which holds only in-frame ones; the method was immunoSEQ multiplex PCR. The repertoire has just under 65,000 clones, 70% to 75% of them found once; the top ten carry 1.7%. The sample comes from a study of persistence of HIV-infected CD4 T cells. For the study at large: A median of 8 years of suppressive ART preceded sampling.

Cells were stimulated with overlapping HIV-1 Gag 15-mer peptides. CD40L/CD69 double-negative CD45RO-high memory CD4+ T cells were collected. Adults with HIV-1 started suppressive ART while chronically infected. Before stimulation, PBMCs underwent CD8+ T cell depletion. Germline V gene data show CDR1 as SGDLS and CDR2 as YYNGEE. The CDR3 is 14 residues long. Between the trimmed V and J ends, which lost 0 bases and 6 bases, there was a span of 9 bases. The clonotype originates from an adult man with HIV who was CMV-seropositive. The V call is TRBV9, the J call TRBJ2-2; unclear D gene. The sequencing used CD4+ T cells sorted from PBMCs after roughly 17-hour stimulation, collected from a patient who received antiretroviral therapy. As DNA, the CDR3 is TGTGCCAGCAGCGTAGACCTAGGAGCCGGGGAGCTGTTTTTT. Translation: CASSVDLGAGELFF. Using reference TRBV9 and TRBJ2-2 for the parts outside the CDR3, the full variable domain is DSGVTQTPKHLITATGQRVTLRCSPRSGDLSVYWYQQSLDQGLQFLIQYYNGEERAKGNILERFSAQQFPDLHSELNLSSLELGDSALYFCASSVDLGAGELFFGEGSRLTVL.